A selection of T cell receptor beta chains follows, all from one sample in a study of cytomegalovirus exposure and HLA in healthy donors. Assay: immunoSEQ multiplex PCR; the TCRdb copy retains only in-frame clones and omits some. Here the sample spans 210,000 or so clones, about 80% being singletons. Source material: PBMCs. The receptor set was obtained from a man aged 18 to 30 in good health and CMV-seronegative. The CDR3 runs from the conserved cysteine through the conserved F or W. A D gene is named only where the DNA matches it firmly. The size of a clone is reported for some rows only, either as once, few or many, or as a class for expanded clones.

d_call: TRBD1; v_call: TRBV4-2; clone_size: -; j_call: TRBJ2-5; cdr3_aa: CASSQDPAGGMETQYF; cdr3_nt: TGTGCCAGCAGCCAAGATCCGGCAGGGGGCATGGAGACCCAGTACTTC
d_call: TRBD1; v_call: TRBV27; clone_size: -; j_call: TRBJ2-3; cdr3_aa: CASSTAGGASTDTQYF; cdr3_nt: TGTGCCAGCAGCACCGCAGGGGGCGCCAGCACAGATACGCAGTATTTT
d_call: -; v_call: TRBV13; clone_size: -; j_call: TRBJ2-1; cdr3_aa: CASSLGLGLHNEQFF; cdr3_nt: TGTGCCAGCAGCCTCGGTTTGGGCCTGCACAATGAGCAGTTCTTC
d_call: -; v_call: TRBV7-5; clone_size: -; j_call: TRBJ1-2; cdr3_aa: CARSLAANRDRNYGYTF; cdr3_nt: TGTGCCAGAAGCTTAGCGGCGAATCGGGACAGGAACTATGGCTACACCTTC
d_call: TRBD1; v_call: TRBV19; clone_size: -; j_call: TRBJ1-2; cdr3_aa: CASTPPRGISYGYTF; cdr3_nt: TGTGCCAGTACCCCCCCCAGGGGGATTTCATATGGCTACACCTTC
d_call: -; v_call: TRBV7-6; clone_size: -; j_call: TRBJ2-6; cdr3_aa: CASSLGGIGSGANVLTF; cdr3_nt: TGTGCCAGCAGCTTAGGGGGCATAGGCTCTGGGGCCAACGTCCTGACTTTC
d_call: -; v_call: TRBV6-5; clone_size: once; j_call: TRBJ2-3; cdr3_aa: CASSYAGDTQYF; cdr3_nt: TGTGCCAGCAGTTACGCAGGAGATACGCAGTATTTT
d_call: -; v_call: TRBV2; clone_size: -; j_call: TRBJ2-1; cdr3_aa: CASSEWRDGEQFF; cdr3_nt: TGTGCCAGCAGTGAATGGCGGGATGGTGAGCAGTTCTTC
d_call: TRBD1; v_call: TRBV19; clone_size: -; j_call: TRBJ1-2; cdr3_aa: CASSPDRGYGYTF; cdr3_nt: TGTGCCAGTAGTCCGGACAGGGGCTATGGCTACACCTTC
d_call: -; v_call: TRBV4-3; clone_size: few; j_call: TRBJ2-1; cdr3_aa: CASSQDTRGTYNEQFF; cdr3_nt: TGCGCCAGCAGCCAAGATACCAGGGGCACCTACAATGAGCAGTTCTTC
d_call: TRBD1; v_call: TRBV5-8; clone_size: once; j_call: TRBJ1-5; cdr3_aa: CASRGRQGVNSNQPQHF; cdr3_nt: TGTGCCAGCAGGGGCCGACAGGGAGTAAATAGCAATCAGCCCCAGCATTTT
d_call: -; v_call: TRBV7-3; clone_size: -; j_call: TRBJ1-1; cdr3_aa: CASSPLSRGDTEAFF; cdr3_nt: TGTGCCAGCAGCCCCCTATCCCGCGGGGACACTGAAGCTTTCTTT
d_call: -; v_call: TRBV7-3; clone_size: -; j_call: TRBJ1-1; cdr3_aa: CASSLSRANTEAFF; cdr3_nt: TGTGCCAGCAGCTTAAGCAGGGCTAACACTGAAGCTTTCTTT
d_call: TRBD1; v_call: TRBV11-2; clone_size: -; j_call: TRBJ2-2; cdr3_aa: CASSFGPGGQGNTGELFF; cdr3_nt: TGTGCCAGCAGCTTCGGTCCTGGGGGACAGGGGAACACCGGGGAGCTGTTTTTT
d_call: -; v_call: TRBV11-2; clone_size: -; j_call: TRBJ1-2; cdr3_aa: CASSRLGGGSLRGYTF; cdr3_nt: TGTGCCAGCAGCCGCCTCGGGGGGGGGAGTTTGCGAGGCTACACCTTC
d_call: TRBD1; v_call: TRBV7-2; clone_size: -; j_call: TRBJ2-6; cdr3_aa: CASSPDRVRANVLTF; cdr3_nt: TGTGCCAGCAGCCCAGACAGGGTTCGGGCCAACGTCCTGACTTTC
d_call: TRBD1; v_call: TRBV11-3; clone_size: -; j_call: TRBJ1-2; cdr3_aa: CASSRQGNGYTF; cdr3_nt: TGTGCCAGCAGCCGACAGGGTAATGGCTACACCTTC
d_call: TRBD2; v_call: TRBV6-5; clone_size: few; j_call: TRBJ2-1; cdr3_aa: CASSYRGGGGYNEQFF; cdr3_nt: TGTGCCAGCAGTTACCGCGGCGGGGGGGGCTACAATGAGCAGTTCTTC
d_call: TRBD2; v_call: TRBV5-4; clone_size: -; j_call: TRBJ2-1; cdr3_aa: CASSPGGELSYNEQFF; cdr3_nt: TGTGCCAGCAGCCCGGGGGGTGAACTTTCCTACAATGAGCAGTTCTTC
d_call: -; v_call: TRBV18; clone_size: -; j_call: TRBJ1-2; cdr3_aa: CASSPMRGEYGYTF; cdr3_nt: TGTGCCAGCTCACCCATGCGGGGGGAGTATGGCTACACCTTC
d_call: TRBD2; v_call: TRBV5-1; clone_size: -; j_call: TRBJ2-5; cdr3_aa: CASSWGTSGVGETQYF; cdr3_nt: TGCGCCAGCAGCTGGGGGACTAGCGGGGTCGGAGAGACCCAGTACTTC
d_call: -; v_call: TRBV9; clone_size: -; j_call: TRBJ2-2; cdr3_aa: CASSVDRRRTVDTGELFF; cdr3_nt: TGTGCCAGCAGCGTAGATCGCCGTCGGACAGTCGACACCGGGGAGCTGTTTTTT
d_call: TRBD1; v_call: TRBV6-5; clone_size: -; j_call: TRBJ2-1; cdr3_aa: CASSYGRTGGSEQFF; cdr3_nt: TGTGCCAGCAGTTACGGGAGGACAGGGGGCAGTGAGCAGTTCTTC
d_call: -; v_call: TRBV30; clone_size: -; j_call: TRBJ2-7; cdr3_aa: CAWSRDPPYEQYF; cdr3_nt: TGTGCCTGGAGTAGAGATCCTCCCTACGAGCAGTACTTC
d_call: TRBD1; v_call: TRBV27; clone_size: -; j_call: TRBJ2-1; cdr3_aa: CASSSGGDNDNEQFF; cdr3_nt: TGTGCCAGCAGTTCAGGGGGAGATAATGACAATGAGCAGTTCTTC
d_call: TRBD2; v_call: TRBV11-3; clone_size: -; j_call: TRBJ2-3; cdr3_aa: CASSGRRSSGSTSTDTQYF; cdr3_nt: TGTGCCAGCAGCGGCCGGAGGTCTAGCGGGAGTACTAGCACAGATACGCAGTATTTT
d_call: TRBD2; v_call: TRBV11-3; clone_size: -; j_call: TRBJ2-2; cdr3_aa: CASSLGGGATGELFF; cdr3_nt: TGTGCCAGCAGCTTAGGCGGGGGGGCCACCGGGGAGCTGTTTTTT
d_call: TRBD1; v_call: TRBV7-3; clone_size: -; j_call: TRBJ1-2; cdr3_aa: CASSYSGGGGGYTF; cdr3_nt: TGTGCCAGCAGCTACTCAGGGGGCGGTGGGGGCTACACCTTC
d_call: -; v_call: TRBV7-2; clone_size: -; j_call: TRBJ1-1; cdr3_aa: CASTIYGSEAFF; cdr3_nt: TGTGCCAGCACCATATACGGGTCTGAAGCTTTCTTT
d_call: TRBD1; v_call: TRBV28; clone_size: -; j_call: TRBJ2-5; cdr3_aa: CASGNPGQGARIVKTQYF; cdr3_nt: TGTGCCAGCGGGAATCCGGGACAGGGGGCGAGAATTGTAAAGACCCAGTACTTC
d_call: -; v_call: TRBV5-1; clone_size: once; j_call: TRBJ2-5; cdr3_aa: CASSFGPAEETQYF; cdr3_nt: TGCGCCAGCAGCTTTGGGCCCGCCGAAGAGACCCAGTACTTC
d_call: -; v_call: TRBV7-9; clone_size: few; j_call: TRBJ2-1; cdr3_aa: CTVAGANEQFF; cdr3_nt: TGTACGGTGGCGGGGGCCAATGAGCAGTTCTTC
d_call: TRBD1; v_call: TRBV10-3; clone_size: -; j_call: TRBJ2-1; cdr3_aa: CASRPNGQGGEQFF; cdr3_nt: TGTGCCAGCAGACCCAACGGACAGGGGGGTGAGCAGTTCTTC
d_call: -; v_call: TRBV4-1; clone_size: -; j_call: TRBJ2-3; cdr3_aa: CASSPAEGADTQYF; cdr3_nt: TGCGCCAGCAGCCCCGCCGAGGGGGCAGATACGCAGTATTTT
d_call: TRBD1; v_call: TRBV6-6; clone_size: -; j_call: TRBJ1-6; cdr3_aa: CASRTRGLKDSPLHF; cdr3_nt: TGTGCCAGCAGGACCAGGGGGCTTAAGGATTCACCCCTCCACTTT
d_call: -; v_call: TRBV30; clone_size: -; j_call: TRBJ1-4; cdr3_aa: CAWSVTGFNEKLFF; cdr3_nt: TGTGCCTGGAGTGTTACAGGGTTTAATGAAAAACTGTTTTTT
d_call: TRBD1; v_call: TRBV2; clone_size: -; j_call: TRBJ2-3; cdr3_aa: CASSNRGLSKDTQYF; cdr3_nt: TGTGCCAGCAGTAACAGGGGGCTCTCCAAAGATACGCAGTATTTT
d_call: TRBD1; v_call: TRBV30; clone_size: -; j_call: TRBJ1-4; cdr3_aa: CAWSAPTGRNEKLFF; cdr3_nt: TGTGCCTGGAGTGCCCCGACAGGGCGAAATGAAAAACTGTTTTTT
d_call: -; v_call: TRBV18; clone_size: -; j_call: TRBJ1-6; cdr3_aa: CASSPPQAESLHF; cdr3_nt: TGTGCCAGCTCACCACCGCAGGCAGAATCCCTCCACTTT
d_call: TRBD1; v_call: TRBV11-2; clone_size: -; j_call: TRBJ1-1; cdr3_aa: CASSTGQGAIGNTEAFF; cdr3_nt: TGTGCCAGCAGCACCGGACAGGGGGCAATTGGGAACACTGAAGCTTTCTTT
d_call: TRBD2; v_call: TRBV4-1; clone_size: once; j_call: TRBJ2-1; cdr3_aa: CASSQEGGGTYNEQFF; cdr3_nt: TGCGCCAGCAGCCAAGAGGGGGGGGGAACCTACAATGAGCAGTTCTTC
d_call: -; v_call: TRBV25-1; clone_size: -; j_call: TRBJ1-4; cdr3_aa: CASSDPAGLLEKLFF; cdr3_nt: TGTGCCAGCAGTGATCCGGCAGGGCTTCTTGAAAAACTGTTTTTT
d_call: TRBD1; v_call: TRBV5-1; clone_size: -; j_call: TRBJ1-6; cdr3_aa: CASQDGQDNSPLHF; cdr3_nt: TGCGCCAGCCAGGACGGACAGGATAATTCACCCCTCCACTTT
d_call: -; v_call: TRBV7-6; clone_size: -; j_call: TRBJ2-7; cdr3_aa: CASSLIRSGRQDEQYF; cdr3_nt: TGTGCCAGCAGCTTAATAAGGTCAGGGAGGCAGGACGAGCAGTACTTC